This TCR beta chain was recorded in a study of blood T cell repertoires in COVID-19. As for the study in general: Donors in the United States, Italy and Spain gave samples during acute or convalescent COVID-19. T cells, B-cell-depleted T cells, or PBMCs supplied cDNA or gDNA.

V was cut by 1 base and J by 3 bases, with 12 bases left in between. Germline CDR1 MGHRA, CDR2 YSYEKL. The CDR3 spans 15 residues. Authors' methods: It was from reference gene primer amplification that nucleated cell counts were estimated. The method was immunoSEQ multiplex PCR; TCRdb's version includes in-frame clones alone and lacks a portion of them. That table supplies the V and J calls and clone size; D and trimming were determined from the DNA. There are around 120,000 clones in the sample; more than 60% occur only once, and approximately 22% lies in the top ten. The sequence derives from a man in his sixties or seventies with active or convalescent COVID-19. The rearrangement links TRBV4-1 to TRBJ1-2, with D unclear. The sequencing input was peripheral blood. The CDR3 DNA sequence: TGCGCCAGCAGCCAAGCCCAAACCGACTACTATGGCTACACCTTC. Translating gives CASSQAQTDYYGYTF.